This T cell receptor (beta chain) was recorded in a study of blood T cell repertoires in COVID-19. Details on this clone: Compared with germline, one end of the junction differs, possibly owing to a read error.

The length of the CDR3 is 14 residues. Germline assignment: CDR1 LNHNV and CDR2 YYDKDF (reference sequence). Profiled with immunoSEQ multiplex PCR; TCRdb holds only in-frame clones, not every one. This sample has about 39,000 clones, with approximately 90% found just once. This clonotype was sampled from a man in his fifties with active COVID-19. Sequenced input: peripheral blood. The chain employs TRBV15 and TRBJ1-4; no reliable D call. CDR3 in amino acids: CATSRGGIDEKLFF. CDR3 DNA: TGTGCCACCAGTAGAGGCGGGATAGATGAAAAACTGTTTTTT.